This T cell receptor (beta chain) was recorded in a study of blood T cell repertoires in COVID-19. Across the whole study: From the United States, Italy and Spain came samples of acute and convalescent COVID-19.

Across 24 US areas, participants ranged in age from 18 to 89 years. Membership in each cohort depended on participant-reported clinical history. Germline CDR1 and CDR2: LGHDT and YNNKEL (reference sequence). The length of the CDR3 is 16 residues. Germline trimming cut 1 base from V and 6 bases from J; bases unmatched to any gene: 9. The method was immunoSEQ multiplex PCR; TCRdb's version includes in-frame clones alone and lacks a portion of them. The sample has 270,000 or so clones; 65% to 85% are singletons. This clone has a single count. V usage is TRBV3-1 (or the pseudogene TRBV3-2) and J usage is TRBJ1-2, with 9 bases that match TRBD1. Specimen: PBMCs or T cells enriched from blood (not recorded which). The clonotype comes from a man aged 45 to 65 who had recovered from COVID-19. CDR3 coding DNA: TGTGCCAGCAGCCAAGTACAGGGGGCAAATCGGCATGGCTACACCTTC. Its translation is CASSQVQGANRHGYTF.